Below, 24 T cell receptor beta chains from the same sample are listed, as sequenced in a study of CD8 T cells in Susac syndrome. RNA totalling roughly 0.45 to 1 ug underwent reverse transcription with random hexamers. Via MiXCR, TCRdb re-called the immunoSEQ multiplex PCR reads, giving one row per CDR3 protein. There are some 110,000 distinct CDR3 sequences in the sample; 90% to 95% occur only once, and about 0.28% lies in the top ten. Sequencing was carried out using CD8+ T cells from PBMCs. The receptors originated from a human donor with Susac syndrome.

V and J are TRBV30 and TRBJ1-1; D possibly corresponds to TRBD1 (6 bases). Germline CDR1 is GTSNPN and CDR2 is SVGIG (reference sequence). V lost 5 bases, J lost 7 bases, and 17 bases lay in between. CDR3 length: 13 amino acids. This CDR3 reads CAWALDGQLEAFF. DNA for the CDR3: TGTGCCTGGGCTCTCGACGGACAGCTTGAAGCTTTCTTT.

V usage is TRBV7-9 and J usage is TRBJ2-5; TRBD2 might be the D (5 bases). The CDR3 runs to 11 residues. The germline V gene encodes CDR1 SEHNR and CDR2 FQNEAQ (reference sequence). Trimming took off 3 bases at V and 10 bases at J, with 9 bases between the two ends. CDR3 amino acids: CASSFAGDQYF. In nucleotides, the CDR3 is TGTGCCAGCAGCTTCGCGGGTGACCAGTACTTC.

The rearrangement uses TRBV13 and TRBJ1-1; D not resolved. There are 13 residues in the CDR3. Germline CDR1 and CDR2: PRHDT and FYEKMQ (reference sequence). V lost 6 bases to trimming and J lost 1 base, with 9 bases between them. The CDR3 coding sequence is TGTGCCAGCAGGAAGGTAGAGAACACTGAAGCTTTCTTT. This translates into CASRKVENTEAFF.

The rearrangement joins TRBV23-1 to TRBJ2-3; D is unclear. TRBV23-1 is known as an ORF, though its function is uncertain. The CDR3 is made up of 16 amino acids. V lost 8 bases and J 7 bases, leaving 25 bases between the germline ends. The CDR3 DNA follows: TGCGCCAGCCTTACAGTCCCATCGGACCCACGGAATACGCAGTATTTT. Translating it yields CASLTVPSDPRNTQYF.

V usage is TRBV27 and J usage is TRBJ1-4; unclear D gene. Germline V gene sequence: CDR1 MNHEY, CDR2 SMNVEV (reference sequence). The CDR3 is 16 residues long. With 5 bases removed from V and 0 bases from J, the gap between germline ends came to 13 bases. CDR3 in amino acids: CASSPASNPTNEKLFF. As DNA, the CDR3 is TGTGCCAGCAGTCCCGCCTCCAACCCAACTAATGAAAAACTGTTTTTT.

The chain is built from TRBV9 and TRBJ1-2, with TRBD1 matching over 7 bases. The ends lost 4 bases at V and 4 bases at J; junction bases unmatched: 10. This CDR3 contains 15 residues. CDR1 is SGDLS and CDR2 is YYNGEE in the germline V gene. The CDR3 bases are TGTGCCAGCAGCCCAGCCCTGACAGGGTTCTATGGCTACACCTTC. This sequence encodes CASSPALTGFYGYTF.

This chain links TRBV27 with TRBJ1-5, with D uncertain. CDR3 length equals 13 residues. Trimming removed 0 bases at V and 6 bases at J, with 6 bases between. Germline CDR1 MNHEY, CDR2 SMNVEV (reference sequence). The DNA of the CDR3 is TGTGCCAGCAGTTTATCTACCTCTCAGCCCCAGCATTTT. This sequence encodes CASSLSTSQPQHF.

The chain recombines TRBV20-1 with TRBJ1-1, with D maybe TRBD1 (6 bases). Trimming left V 4 bases short and J 8 bases short, with 11 bases between. The CDR3 consists of 11 residues. CDR1 is DFQATT, CDR2 SNEGSKA, per germline (reference sequence). The CDR3 protein is CSAKGGEEAFF. CDR3 nucleotide sequence: TGCAGTGCTAAAGGGGGGGAAGAAGCTTTCTTT.

The chain couples TRBV4-1 to TRBJ2-1; 13 positions match TRBD2. After removal of 7 bases from V and 12 bases from J, the junction contained 18 bases not matched to a gene. The CDR3 loop spans 17 amino acids. Germline V gene lookup returns CDR1 MGHRA and CDR2 YSYEKL. The CDR3 loop reads CASTPELVLAGGPGQFF. The CDR3 DNA reads as TGCGCCAGCACCCCGGAGCTGGTACTAGCGGGGGGGCCGGGGCAGTTCTTC.

The count of this clonotype is one. The chain links TRBV29-1 to TRBJ2-5; D gene uncertain. This CDR3 region has 14 residues. The germline V gene encodes CDR1 SQVTM and CDR2 ANQGSEA. V was trimmed by 5 bases and J by 2 bases, leaving 15 bases between them. The CDR3 coding sequence is TGCAGCGTTTTCCCCGTGCACCGTCAAGAGACCCAGTACTTC. Translated: CSVFPVHRQETQYF.

The V call is TRBV9, the J call TRBJ1-1, with TRBD1 as a possible D gene (5 bases). This CDR3 has 15 residues. V was trimmed by 0 bases and J by 3 bases, leaving 12 bases between them. Germline V lookup: CDR1 SGDLS, CDR2 YYNGEE. CDR3 amino acids: CASSVVGLGDTEAFF. Written as DNA, the CDR3 is TGTGCCAGCAGCGTAGTCGGCCTGGGGGACACTGAAGCTTTCTTT.

The V call is TRBV9, the J call TRBJ2-5, with D possibly being TRBD1 (5 bases). Looked up from germline, CDR1 is SGDLS and CDR2 is YYNGEE. With 4 bases removed from V and 3 bases from J, the gap between germline ends came to 10 bases. This CDR3 comprises 13 residues. The CDR3: CASSPSREETQYF. The CDR3 nucleotides are TGTGCCAGCAGCCCCTCCAGGGAAGAGACCCAGTACTTC.

The V and J genes are TRBV15 and TRBJ2-3; D might be TRBD1 (5 bases). Per the germline V gene, CDR1 is LNHNV and CDR2 is YYDKDF (reference sequence). V lost 6 bases, J lost 0 bases, and 16 bases lay in between. This CDR3 has 16 residues. The DNA of the CDR3 is TGTGCCACCAGAGGGGAAAAGGGCCCGAGCACAGATACGCAGTATTTT. Encoded protein: CATRGEKGPSTDTQYF.

V gene TRBV5-6 combines with J gene TRBJ1-2, with 9 positions matching TRBD1. The CDR3 runs 15 residues. CDR1 and CDR2 from the germline V gene are SGHDT and YYEEEE. Trimming cost V 4 bases and J 4 bases; bases outside gene matches: 8. The CDR3 DNA follows: TGTGCCAGCAGCGGGGACAGGGAGGCCCCCTATGGCTACACCTTC. Protein sequence: CASSGDREAPYGYTF.

The chain uses TRBV20-1 and TRBJ2-3; TRBD2 matches at 8 bases. The CDR3 runs to 15 residues. Germline lookup yields CDR1 DFQATT and CDR2 SNEGSKA (reference sequence). The junction had 4 bases not matched to a gene; V was cut back by 0 bases and J by 2 bases. The CDR3: CSARDPTSVTDTQYF. The CDR3 coding sequence is TGCAGTGCTAGAGACCCGACTAGCGTCACAGATACGCAGTATTTT.

The chain links TRBV27 to TRBJ2-7; 8 bases fit TRBD1. Germline-derived CDR1 and CDR2 are MNHEY and SMNVEV (reference sequence). This CDR3 is 15 amino acids long. V shed 4 bases, J shed 0 bases, and the junction held 5 bases outside the gene matches. The CDR3 coding sequence is TGTGCCAGCAGTTCTCAGGGGGCTGTCTCCTACGAGCAGTACTTC. The encoded protein is CASSSQGAVSYEQYF.

The chain couples TRBV13 to TRBJ1-5; D might be TRBD1 (6 bases). The CDR3 is 14 amino acids. Trimming removed 1 base from V and 7 bases from J, with 11 bases in between. Germline V gene lookup returns CDR1 PRHDT and CDR2 FYEKMQ (reference sequence). CDR3 loop: CASSLEGGGQPQHF. CDR3 DNA sequence: TGTGCCAGCAGCTTAGAGGGGGGTGGCCAGCCCCAGCATTTT.

This clonotype was seen a single time. V and J are TRBV7-9 and TRBJ2-1, with D possibly TRBD1 on 6 matching bases. Deletions cut 1 base from V and 5 bases from J, with 12 bases between. CDR3 size: 15 residues. CDR1 is SEHNR and CDR2 is FQNEAQ in the germline V gene (reference sequence). The CDR3 nucleotides are TGTGCCAGCAGCTTAGGTAGGGGGACCAACAATGAGCAGTTCTTC. Its protein product is CASSLGRGTNNEQFF.

The chain uses TRBV20-1 and TRBJ2-1; the D gene is possibly TRBD2 (6 bases). This CDR3 comprises 13 residues. Germline CDR1 reads DFQATT; CDR2 reads SNEGSKA (reference sequence). Trimming cost V 5 bases and J 6 bases, with 14 bases left between them. For the CDR3, the DNA is TGCAGTGCTGGCCTCGAGGGAGGCAATGAGCAGTTCTTC. It codes for CSAGLEGGNEQFF.

J is TRBJ2-6 and V is TRBV7-9; D is unclear. The CDR3 length is 15 residues. Deletions cut 5 bases from V and 1 base from J, with 9 bases between. The germline V gene has CDR1 SEHNR and CDR2 FQNEAQ (reference sequence). The DNA for the CDR3 is TGTGCCAGCAGCAAAACCGGGTCTGGGGCCAACGTCCTGACTTTC. Amino acid sequence: CASSKTGSGANVLTF.

The table lists this clonotype with a few counts. The CDR3 nucleotides read TGTGCCAGCAGTCCAGCGAGTAGCGGGGGGGCCCAAGAGACCCAGTACTTC. Translating gives CASSPASSGGAQETQYF. J is TRBJ2-5 and V is TRBV6-1, with 11 bases lining up with TRBD2. Germline-derived CDR1 and CDR2 are MNHNS and SASEGT. V was pared by 5 bases and J by 1 base, with 9 bases of the junction left unmatched. The CDR3 is 17 residues long.

The DNA for the CDR3 is TGCAGCGTTGATGGGGGCGTTACTGAAGCTTTCTTT. Encoded protein: CSVDGGVTEAFF. This rearrangement joins TRBV29-1 to TRBJ1-1; perhaps TRBD1 as D (6 bases). CDR3 length: 12 amino acids. CDR1 SQVTM and CDR2 ANQGSEA come from the germline V gene. V was shortened by 3 bases and J by 5 bases, with 10 bases between the two germline ends.

The genes are TRBV6-2 or TRBV6-3 and TRBJ2-7; 8 bases are shared with TRBD1. V lost 4 bases and J lost 1; bases outside the gene matches: 6. The germline V gene encodes CDR1 MNHEY and CDR2 SVGEGT. The CDR3 has 15 amino acids. DNA of the CDR3: TGTGCCAGCAGTTCGTTAGGACAGGGATCCTACGAGCAGTACTTC. This codes for CASSSLGQGSYEQYF.

This clonotype was seen just once. CDR3 sequence reads: CASSSGPGQGATGYTF. The CDR3 nucleotides read TGTGCCAGCAGTTCGGGCCCGGGACAGGGGGCTACGGGCTACACCTTC. The rearrangement joins TRBV27 to TRBJ1-2; 12 bases align to TRBD1. The CDR3 is made up of 16 amino acids. J lost 8 bases, V lost 4 bases, and 11 bases had no gene match. The V gene's germline CDR1 is MNHEY and CDR2 SMNVEV (reference sequence).